A selection of T cell receptor beta chains follows, all from one sample in a study of OX40 agonist ivuxolimab in advanced cancers. Measured with immunoSEQ multiplex PCR; TCRdb has only the in-frame clones, and not every one. The top ten clones hold roughly 1.1% of a sample with around 90,000 clones, 92% of them seen once. The sequencing here drew on CD4+ or CD8+ T cells sorted from blood, taken in a trial of the OX40 agonist ivuxolimab. These receptor sequences come from an adult with an advanced solid tumor such as melanoma, head and neck, liver or kidney cancer. Each CDR3 is given with its conserved first and last residue. The order of the fields is V gene, D gene, J gene, clone size, CDR3 DNA, CDR3 protein. D genes are given only for firm matches. Not all rows give a size; the values are once, few, many and, for expanded clones, a class.

TRBV21-1	-	TRBJ1-5	-	TGTGCCAGCATACATAGCAATCAGCCCCAGCATTTT	CASIHSNQPQHF
TRBV29-1	-	TRBJ1-5	-	TGCAGCGTTGGGAGGGAAGAGGGTCAGCCCCAGCATTTT	CSVGREEGQPQHF
TRBV4-3	TRBD2	TRBJ2-3	-	TGCGCCAGCAGCCAAGAAAGTCCGGGACTAGCGGGGAACACAGATACGCAGTATTTT	CASSQESPGLAGNTDTQYF
TRBV5-5	-	TRBJ2-3	-	TGTGCCAGCAGCCTCGGGGTTAGCACAGATACGCAGTATTTT	CASSLGVSTDTQYF
TRBV27	TRBD1	TRBJ1-4	once	TGTGCCAGCAGTCTCAACACAGGGGGCAAACTGTTTTTT	CASSLNTGGKLFF
TRBV6-1	TRBD1	TRBJ1-2	-	TGTGCCAGCAGGGAACAACAGGGGGCCGCAGGTGGCTACACCTTC	CASREQQGAAGGYTF
TRBV10-2	TRBD1	TRBJ1-1	-	TGCGCCAGCAGTGGGGGGACAGGAACGACTGAAGCTTTCTTT	CASSGGTGTTEAFF
TRBV7-9	-	TRBJ1-2	-	TGTGCCAGCTTTTCCTATGGCTACACCTTC	CASFSYGYTF
TRBV6-5	-	TRBJ2-7	once	TGTACCAGCAGAAGCGGCACAGGGCTCTACGAGCAGTACTTC	CTSRSGTGLYEQYF
TRBV9	-	TRBJ1-2	-	TGTGCCAGCAGCGTAGAAGGTGAACAGGGCCCGGCTGGCTACACCTTC	CASSVEGEQGPAGYTF
TRBV7-3	TRBD2	TRBJ2-2	-	TGTGCCAGCAGTTTTGGTTCGACTAGCTCCACCGGGGAGCTGTTTTTT	CASSFGSTSSTGELFF
TRBV11-2	-	TRBJ2-7	-	TGTGCCAGCAGCTTAGAAGCGGTTGGGAACGAGCAGTACTTC	CASSLEAVGNEQYF
TRBV7-2	TRBD2	TRBJ2-7	-	TGTGCCAGCCGAACCAGCGGGGCCGGCTCCTACGAGCAGTACTTC	CASRTSGAGSYEQYF
TRBV19	TRBD1	TRBJ1-1	-	TGTGCCAGTAGTCGAAGGACAGGGGGCTTTGGGACTGAAGCTTTCTTT	CASSRRTGGFGTEAFF
TRBV27	TRBD1	TRBJ2-3	-	TGTGCCAGCAGTTTGACTGGGACAGGGTTTCTGGATACGCAGTATTTT	CASSLTGTGFLDTQYF
TRBV5-1	-	TRBJ2-1	-	TGCGCCAGCAGCCCGGGGGCAGTTGAGCAGTTCTTC	CASSPGAVEQFF
TRBV28	TRBD1	TRBJ2-5	once	TGTGCCAGCAGTTCGCTTGGGACAGTCCAAGAGACCCAGTACTTC	CASSSLGTVQETQYF
TRBV27	TRBD1	TRBJ2-5	-	TGTGCCAGCAGGGCACAGGGGGCGAGGGGAGAGACCCAGTACTTC	CASRAQGARGETQYF
TRBV18	-	TRBJ1-5	-	TGTGCCAGCTCAGAAGTCGGAAATCAGCCCCAGCATTTT	CASSEVGNQPQHF
TRBV29-1	TRBD2	TRBJ2-5	-	TGCAGCGTTGAGTACGCCCCCGGGGGGGCCCGGGGGGAGACCCAGTACTTC	CSVEYAPGGARGETQYF
TRBV4-2	TRBD2	TRBJ2-2	-	TGTGCCAGCAGCGAATATCTAGCGGGGGCGAACACCGGGGAGCTGTTTTTT	CASSEYLAGANTGELFF
TRBV5-1	-	TRBJ2-1	-	TGCGCCAGCAGCGTCGGACAGTACAATGAGCAGTTCTTC	CASSVGQYNEQFF
TRBV28	-	TRBJ1-2	-	TGTGCCAGCAGTTCTCCTACCTACAGGACCTATGGCTACACCTTC	CASSSPTYRTYGYTF
TRBV4-1	-	TRBJ2-3	-	TGCGCCAGCAGCCAAGATGGTAATAGCTTAATTAGCACAGATACGCAGTATTTT	CASSQDGNSLISTDTQYF
TRBV6-6	TRBD1	TRBJ1-2	-	TGTGCCAGCAGTCAGTCGGGACAGCCTTCGTATGGCTACACCTTC	CASSQSGQPSYGYTF
TRBV6-1	-	TRBJ2-1	-	TGTGCCAGCAGTGACTACTACAATGAGCAGTTCTTC	CASSDYYNEQFF
TRBV6-5	TRBD2	TRBJ2-1	-	TGTGCCAGCAGTAGACTAGCGGGAGGGGGGGAGCAGTTCTTC	CASSRLAGGGEQFF
TRBV7-9	-	TRBJ1-3	-	TGTGCCAGCACAGGTTCGACTGGAAACACCATATATTTT	CASTGSTGNTIYF
TRBV10-2	-	TRBJ1-3	-	TGCGCCAGCAGTGATAGGACGGGAACTGGAAACACCATATATTTT	CASSDRTGTGNTIYF
TRBV19	TRBD2	TRBJ2-3	-	TGTGCCAGTAGTATGGTCGCGACTAGCGGCACAGATACGCAGTATTTT	CASSMVATSGTDTQYF
TRBV6-6	-	TRBJ2-7	-	TGTGCCAGCAGTCCCGTGGGTTACGAGCAGTACTTC	CASSPVGYEQYF
TRBV5-1	-	TRBJ1-4	-	TGCGCCAGCAGCTTTGTGGACTCAACTAATGAAAAACTGTTTTTT	CASSFVDSTNEKLFF
TRBV30	-	TRBJ1-3	-	TGTGCCTGGAGTGTCGGGGGATCGGGAAACACCATATATTTT	CAWSVGGSGNTIYF